This entry concerns a single T cell receptor (beta chain). Random hexamers were used to reverse transcribe an amount of about 0.45 to 1 ug RNA. From the immunoSEQ multiplex PCR reads, TCRdb called clonotypes with MiXCR, one entry per CDR3 protein. The data hold 150,000 to 200,000 distinct CDR3 sequences, with 95% observed a single time. This entry comes from a study of CD8 T cells in Susac syndrome. Sequencing targeted TCR beta in T cells from blood (CD8+ and CD4+). The ends were cut back, 4 bases at V and 1 base at J, with 4 bases in the middle. The CDR3 spans 13 residues. The V gene's germline CDR1 is MGHDK and CDR2 SYGVNS.

The chain employs TRBV25-1 and TRBJ2-2, with D unclear. The clonotype was recovered from a human donor with multiple sclerosis. Sequences were obtained from CD8+ T cells from PBMCs. The CDR3 nucleotides are TGTGCCAGCAGTGGACAGAACACCGGGGAGCTGTTTTTT. Protein sequence: CASSGQNTGELFF.